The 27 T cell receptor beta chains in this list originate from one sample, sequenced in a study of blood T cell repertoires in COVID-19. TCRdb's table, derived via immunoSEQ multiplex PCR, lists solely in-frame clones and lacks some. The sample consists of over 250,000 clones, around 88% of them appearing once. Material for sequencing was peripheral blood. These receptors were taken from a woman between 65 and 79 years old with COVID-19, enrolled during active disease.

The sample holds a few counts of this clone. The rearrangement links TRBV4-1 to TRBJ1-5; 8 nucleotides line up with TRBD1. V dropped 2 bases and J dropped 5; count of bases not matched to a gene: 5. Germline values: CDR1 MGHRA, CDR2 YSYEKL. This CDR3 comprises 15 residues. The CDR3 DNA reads TGCGCCAGCAGCCAAAGTCCGACAGGGGATCAGCCCCAGCATTTT. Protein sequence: CASSQSPTGDQPQHF.

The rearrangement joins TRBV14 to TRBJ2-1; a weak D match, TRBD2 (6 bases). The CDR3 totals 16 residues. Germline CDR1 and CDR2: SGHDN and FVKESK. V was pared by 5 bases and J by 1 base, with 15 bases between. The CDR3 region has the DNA TGTGCCAGCAGCGTTAAGGGACTTTTATCCTACAATGAGCAGTTCTTC. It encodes CASSVKGLLSYNEQFF. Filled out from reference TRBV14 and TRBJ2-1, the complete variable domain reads EAGVTQFPSHSVIEKGQTVTLRCDPISGHDNLYWYRRVMGKEIKFLLHFVKESKQDESGMPNNRFLAERTGGTYSTLKVQPAELEDSGVYFCASSVKGLLSYNEQFFGPGTRLTVL.

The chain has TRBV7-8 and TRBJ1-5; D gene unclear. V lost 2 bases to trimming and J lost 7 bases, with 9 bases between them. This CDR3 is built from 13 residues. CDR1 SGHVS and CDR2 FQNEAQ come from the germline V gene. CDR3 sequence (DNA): TGTGCCAGCAGCTTATCGGGTGGACAGCCCCAGCATTTT. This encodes CASSLSGGQPQHF.

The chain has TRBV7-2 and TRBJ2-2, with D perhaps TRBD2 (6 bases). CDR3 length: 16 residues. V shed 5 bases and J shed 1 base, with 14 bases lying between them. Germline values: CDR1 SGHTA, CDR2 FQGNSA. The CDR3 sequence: CASSAPGLQNTGELFF. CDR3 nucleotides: TGTGCCAGCAGCGCCCCGGGACTCCAGAACACCGGGGAGCTGTTTTTT.

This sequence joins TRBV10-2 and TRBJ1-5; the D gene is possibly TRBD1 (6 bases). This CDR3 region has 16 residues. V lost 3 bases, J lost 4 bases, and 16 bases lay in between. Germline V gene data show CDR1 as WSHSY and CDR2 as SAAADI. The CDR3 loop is CASSDHRVGANQPQHF. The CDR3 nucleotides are TGCGCCAGCAGTGACCACAGGGTTGGGGCAAATCAGCCCCAGCATTTT.

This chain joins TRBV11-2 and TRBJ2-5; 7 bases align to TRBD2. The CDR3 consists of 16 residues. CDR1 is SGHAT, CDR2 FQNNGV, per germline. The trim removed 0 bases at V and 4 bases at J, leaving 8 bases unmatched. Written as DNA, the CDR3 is TGTGCCAGCAGCTTAGAGGGCAGCGGGGTCGGAGAGACCCAGTACTTC. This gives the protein CASSLEGSGVGETQYF.

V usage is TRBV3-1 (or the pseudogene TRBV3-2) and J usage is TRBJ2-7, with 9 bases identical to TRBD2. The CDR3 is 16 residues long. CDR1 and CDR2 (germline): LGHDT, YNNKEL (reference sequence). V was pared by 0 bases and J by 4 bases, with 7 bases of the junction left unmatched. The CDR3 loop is CASSQDEGLAVYEQYF. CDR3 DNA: TGTGCCAGCAGCCAAGATGAGGGACTAGCAGTGTACGAGCAGTACTTC.

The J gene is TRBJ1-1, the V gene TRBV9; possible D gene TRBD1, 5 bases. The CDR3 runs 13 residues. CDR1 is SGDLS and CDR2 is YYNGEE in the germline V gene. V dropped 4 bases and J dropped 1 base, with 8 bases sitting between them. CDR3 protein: CASSPQGNTEAFF. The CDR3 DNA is TGTGCCAGCAGCCCGCAGGGGAACACTGAAGCTTTCTTT.

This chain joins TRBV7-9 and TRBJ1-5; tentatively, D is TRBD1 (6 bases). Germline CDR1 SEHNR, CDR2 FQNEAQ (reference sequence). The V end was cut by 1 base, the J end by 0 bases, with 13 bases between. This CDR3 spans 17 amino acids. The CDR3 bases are TGTGCCAGCAGCTTAGAGGACAGAACCTATAGCAATCAGCCCCAGCATTTT. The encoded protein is CASSLEDRTYSNQPQHF.

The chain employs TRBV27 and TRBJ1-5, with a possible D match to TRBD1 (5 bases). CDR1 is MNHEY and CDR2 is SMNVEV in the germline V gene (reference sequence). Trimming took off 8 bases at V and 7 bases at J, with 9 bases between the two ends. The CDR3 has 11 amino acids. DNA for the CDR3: TGTGCCAGCGGGGGGGACCAGCCCCAGCATTTT. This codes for CASGGDQPQHF.

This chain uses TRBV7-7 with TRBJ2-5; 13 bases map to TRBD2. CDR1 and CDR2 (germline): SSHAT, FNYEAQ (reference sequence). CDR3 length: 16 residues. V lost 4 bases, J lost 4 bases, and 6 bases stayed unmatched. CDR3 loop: CASSSRTSGGLETQYF. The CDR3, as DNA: TGTGCCAGCAGCTCCAGGACTAGCGGGGGACTAGAGACCCAGTACTTC.

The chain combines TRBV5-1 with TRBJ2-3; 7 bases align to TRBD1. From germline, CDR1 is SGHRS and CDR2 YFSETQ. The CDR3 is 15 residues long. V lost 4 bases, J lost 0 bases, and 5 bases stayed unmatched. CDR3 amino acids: CASSVGTVSTDTQYF. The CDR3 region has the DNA TGCGCCAGCAGCGTCGGGACAGTCAGCACAGATACGCAGTATTTT. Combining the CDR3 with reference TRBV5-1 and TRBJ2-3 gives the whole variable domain KAGVTQTPRYLIKTRGQQVTLSCSPISGHRSVSWYQQTPGQGLQFLFEYFSETQRNKGNFPGRFSGRQFSNSRSEMNVSTLELGDSALYLCASSVGTVSTDTQYFGPGTRLTVL.

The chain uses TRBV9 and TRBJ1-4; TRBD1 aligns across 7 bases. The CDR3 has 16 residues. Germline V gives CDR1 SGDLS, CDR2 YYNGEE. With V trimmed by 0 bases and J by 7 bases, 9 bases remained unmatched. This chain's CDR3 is CASSVGVGGGSEKLFF. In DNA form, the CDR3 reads TGTGCCAGCAGCGTAGGGGTCGGAGGGGGCTCTGAAAAACTGTTTTTT.

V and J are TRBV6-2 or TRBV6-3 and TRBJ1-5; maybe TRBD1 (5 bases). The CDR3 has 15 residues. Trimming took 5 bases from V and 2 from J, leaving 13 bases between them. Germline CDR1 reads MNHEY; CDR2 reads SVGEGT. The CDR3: CASSHRGDGNQPQHF. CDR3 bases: TGTGCCAGCAGTCATCGGGGGGACGGCAATCAGCCCCAGCATTTT.

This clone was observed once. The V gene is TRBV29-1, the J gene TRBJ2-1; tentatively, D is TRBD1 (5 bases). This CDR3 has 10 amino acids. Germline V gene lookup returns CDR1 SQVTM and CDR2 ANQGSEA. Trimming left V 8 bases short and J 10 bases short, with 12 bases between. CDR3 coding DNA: TGCAGCTCGCTACAGGAGGAGCAGTTCTTC. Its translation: CSSLQEEQFF.

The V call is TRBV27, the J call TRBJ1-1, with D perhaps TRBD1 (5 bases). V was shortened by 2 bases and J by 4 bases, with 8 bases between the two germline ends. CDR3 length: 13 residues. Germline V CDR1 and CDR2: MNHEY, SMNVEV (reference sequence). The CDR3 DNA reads TGTGCCAGCAGTTTAGGGGCTGCCACTGAAGCTTTCTTT. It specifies CASSLGAATEAFF.

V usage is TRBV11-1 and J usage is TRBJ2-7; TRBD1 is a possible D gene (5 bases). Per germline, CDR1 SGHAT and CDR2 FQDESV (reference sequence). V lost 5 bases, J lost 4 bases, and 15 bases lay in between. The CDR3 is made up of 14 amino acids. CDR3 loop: CASSDRWKGYEQYF. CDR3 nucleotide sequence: TGTGCCAGCAGCGACCGCTGGAAGGGGTACGAGCAGTACTTC.

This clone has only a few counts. This CDR3 reads CSAYTGDEQYF. For the CDR3, the DNA is TGCAGCGCCTATACAGGGGACGAGCAGTACTTC. J is TRBJ2-7 and V is TRBV29-1; TRBD1 agrees at 7 bases. The CDR3 consists of 11 residues. The V gene end was trimmed by 7 bases and the J gene end by 5 bases; junction bases not matched to a gene: 5. The V gene's germline CDR1 is SQVTM and CDR2 ANQGSEA.

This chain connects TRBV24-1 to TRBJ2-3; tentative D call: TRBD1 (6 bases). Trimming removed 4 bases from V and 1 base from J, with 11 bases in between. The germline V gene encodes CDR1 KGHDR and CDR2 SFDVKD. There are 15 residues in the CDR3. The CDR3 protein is CATSDAQGRTDTQYF. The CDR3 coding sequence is TGTGCCACCAGTGACGCACAGGGTCGCACAGATACGCAGTATTTT.

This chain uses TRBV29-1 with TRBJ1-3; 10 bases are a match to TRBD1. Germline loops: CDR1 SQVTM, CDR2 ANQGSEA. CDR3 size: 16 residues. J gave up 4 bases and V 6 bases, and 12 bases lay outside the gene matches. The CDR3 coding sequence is TGCAGCGTCAGCACCATGGGACAGGGGACAGGAAACACCATATATTTT. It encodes CSVSTMGQGTGNTIYF.

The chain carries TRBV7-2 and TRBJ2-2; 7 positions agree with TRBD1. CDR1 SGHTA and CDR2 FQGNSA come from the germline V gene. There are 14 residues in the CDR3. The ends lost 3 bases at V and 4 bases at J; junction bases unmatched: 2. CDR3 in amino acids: CASSFRGSTGELFF. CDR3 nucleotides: TGTGCCAGCAGCTTCAGGGGGAGCACCGGGGAGCTGTTTTTT.

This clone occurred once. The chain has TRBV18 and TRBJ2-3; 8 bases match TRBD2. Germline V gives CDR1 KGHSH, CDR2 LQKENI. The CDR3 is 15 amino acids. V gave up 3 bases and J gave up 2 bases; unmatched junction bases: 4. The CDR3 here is CASSPAGGVTDTQYF. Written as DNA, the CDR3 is TGTGCCAGCTCACCTGCGGGGGGTGTCACAGATACGCAGTATTTT.

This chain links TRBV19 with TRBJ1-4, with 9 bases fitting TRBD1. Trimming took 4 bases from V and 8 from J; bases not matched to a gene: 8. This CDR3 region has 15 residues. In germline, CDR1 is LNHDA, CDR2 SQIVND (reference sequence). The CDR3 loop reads CASSRRQGGREKLFF. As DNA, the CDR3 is TGTGCCAGTAGTAGACGACAGGGGGGTAGGGAAAAACTGTTTTTT.

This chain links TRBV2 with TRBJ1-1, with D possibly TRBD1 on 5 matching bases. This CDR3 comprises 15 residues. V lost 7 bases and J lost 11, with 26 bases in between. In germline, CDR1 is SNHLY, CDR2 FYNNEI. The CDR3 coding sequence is TGTGCCAGCATCCAAGGGGAGTTGGCCAGGGAGGTGGCTTTCTTT. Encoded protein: CASIQGELAREVAFF.

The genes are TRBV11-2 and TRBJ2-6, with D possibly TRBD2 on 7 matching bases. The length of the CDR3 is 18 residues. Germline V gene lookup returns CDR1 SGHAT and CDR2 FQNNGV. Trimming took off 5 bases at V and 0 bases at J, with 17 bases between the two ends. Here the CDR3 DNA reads TGTGCCAGCAGCCCCGGGGGAGGGGGTCTCTCTGGGGCCAACGTCCTGACTTTC. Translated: CASSPGGGGLSGANVLTF.

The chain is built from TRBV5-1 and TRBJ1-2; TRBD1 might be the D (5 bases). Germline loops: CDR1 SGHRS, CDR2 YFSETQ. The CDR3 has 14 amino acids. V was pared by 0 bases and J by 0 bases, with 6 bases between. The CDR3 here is CASSLGQPNYGYTF. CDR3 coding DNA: TGCGCCAGCAGCTTGGGACAGCCTAACTATGGCTACACCTTC.

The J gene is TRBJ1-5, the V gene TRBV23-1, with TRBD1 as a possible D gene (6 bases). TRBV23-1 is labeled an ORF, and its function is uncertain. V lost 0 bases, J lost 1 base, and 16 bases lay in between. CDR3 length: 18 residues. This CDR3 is CASSQSMVGGASNQPQHF. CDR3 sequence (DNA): TGCGCCAGCAGTCAATCGATGGTTGGGGGGGCCAGCAATCAGCCCCAGCATTTT.